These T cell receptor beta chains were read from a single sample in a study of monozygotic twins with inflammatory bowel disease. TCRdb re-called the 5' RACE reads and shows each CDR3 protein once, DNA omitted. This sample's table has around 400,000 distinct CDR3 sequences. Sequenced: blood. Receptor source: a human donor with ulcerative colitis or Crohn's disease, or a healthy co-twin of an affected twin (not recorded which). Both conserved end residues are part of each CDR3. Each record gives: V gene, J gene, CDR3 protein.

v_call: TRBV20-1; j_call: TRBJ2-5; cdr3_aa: CSASGGGIQETQYF
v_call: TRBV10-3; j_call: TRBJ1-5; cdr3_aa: CAISESGGKVKVNQPQHF
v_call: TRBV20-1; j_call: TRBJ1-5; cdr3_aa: CSARDPGGNQPQHF
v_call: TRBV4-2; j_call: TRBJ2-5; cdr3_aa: CASSQATPPKTQYF
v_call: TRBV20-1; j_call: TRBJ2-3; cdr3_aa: CSGESTDTQYF
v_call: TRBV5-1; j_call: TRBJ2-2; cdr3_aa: CASNDGLNTGELFF
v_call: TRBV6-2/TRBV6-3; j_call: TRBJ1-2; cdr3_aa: CASSYTAGKGTNYGYTF
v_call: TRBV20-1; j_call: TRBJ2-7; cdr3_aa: CSAFLGQKYEQYF
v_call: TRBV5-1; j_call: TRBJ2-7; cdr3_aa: CASSSASSGRSYEQYF
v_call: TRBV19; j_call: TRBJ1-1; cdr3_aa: CASSITGGRTEAFF
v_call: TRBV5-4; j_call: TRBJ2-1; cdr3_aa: CASSPTGDTYNEQFF
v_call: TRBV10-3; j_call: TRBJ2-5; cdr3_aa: CAISGAQETQYF
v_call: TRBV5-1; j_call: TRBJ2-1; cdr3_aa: CASSLAPAASGYNEQFF
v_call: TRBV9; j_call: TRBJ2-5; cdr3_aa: CASSVGGSGQETQYF
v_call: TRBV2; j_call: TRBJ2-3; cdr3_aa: CASIREQADTQYF
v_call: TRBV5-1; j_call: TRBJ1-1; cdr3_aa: CASSVAQGLGAFF
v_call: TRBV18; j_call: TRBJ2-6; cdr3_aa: CASSLIFLTGTGANVLTF
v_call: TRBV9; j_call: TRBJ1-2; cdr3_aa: CASSGTESSYGYTF
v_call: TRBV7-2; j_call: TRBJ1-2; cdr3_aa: CASSTKPNYGYTF
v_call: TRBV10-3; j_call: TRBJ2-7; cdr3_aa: CAIGDGNDPYEQYF
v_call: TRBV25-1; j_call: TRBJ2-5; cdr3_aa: CASSEGRTQYF
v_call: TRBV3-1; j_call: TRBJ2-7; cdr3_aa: CASSQDRGPGAYEQYF
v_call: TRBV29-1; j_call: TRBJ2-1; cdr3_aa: CSVGETYNEQFF
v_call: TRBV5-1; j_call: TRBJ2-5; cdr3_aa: CASSKDSRETQYF
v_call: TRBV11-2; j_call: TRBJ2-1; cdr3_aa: CASSWGLAIRSALHNEQFF
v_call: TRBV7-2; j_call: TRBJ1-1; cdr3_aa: CASSFAGTAEAFF
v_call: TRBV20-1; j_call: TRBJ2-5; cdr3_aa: CSAPQIWDLLGGTQYF
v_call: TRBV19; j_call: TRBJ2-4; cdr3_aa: CASSPQDKNIQYF
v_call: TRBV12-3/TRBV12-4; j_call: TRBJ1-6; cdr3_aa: CASSRTGNSPLHF
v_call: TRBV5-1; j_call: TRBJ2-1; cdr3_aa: CASSPGTSGGYEQFF
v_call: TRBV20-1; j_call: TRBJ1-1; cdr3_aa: CSAREGHDNTEAFF
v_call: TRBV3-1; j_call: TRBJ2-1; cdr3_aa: CASSQVRGGTGRNEQFF
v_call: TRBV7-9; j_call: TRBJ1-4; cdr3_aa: CASSSQGEKLFF
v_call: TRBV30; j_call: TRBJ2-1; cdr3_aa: CAWSPPGGWLSNEQFF
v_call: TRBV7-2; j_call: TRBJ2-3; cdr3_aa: CASSKWGQGQDTQYF
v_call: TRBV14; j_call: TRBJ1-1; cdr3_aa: CASGPGVNTEAFF
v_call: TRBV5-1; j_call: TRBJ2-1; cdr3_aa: CASSGAGGSYNEQFF
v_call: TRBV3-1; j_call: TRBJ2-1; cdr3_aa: CASSLSRGQINEQFF
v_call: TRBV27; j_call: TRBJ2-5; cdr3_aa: CASSLSLPGYEGETQYF
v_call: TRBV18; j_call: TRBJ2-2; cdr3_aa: CASSPPGLAGWTGELFF
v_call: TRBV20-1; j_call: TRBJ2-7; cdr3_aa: CSAGDFHYEQYF
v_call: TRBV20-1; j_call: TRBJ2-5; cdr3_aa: CSARDLLQGETQYF
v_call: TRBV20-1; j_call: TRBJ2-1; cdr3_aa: CSATERGRLYNEQFF
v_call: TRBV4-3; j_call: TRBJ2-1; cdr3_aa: CASSQDDGSYNEQFF
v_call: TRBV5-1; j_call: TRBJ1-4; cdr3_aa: CASSLASPATNEKLFF
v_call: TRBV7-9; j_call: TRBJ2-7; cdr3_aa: CASSGRGGLDYEQYF
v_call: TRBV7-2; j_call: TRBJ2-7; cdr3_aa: CASSSPGRGIYEQYF
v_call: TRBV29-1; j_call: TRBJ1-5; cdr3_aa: CSVRQGVDQPQHF
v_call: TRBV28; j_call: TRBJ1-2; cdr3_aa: CASRRSGPFYGYTF
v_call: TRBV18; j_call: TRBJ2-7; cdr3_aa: CASSPPLAGGDEQYF
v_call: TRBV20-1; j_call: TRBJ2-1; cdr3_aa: CSAGLAGRDNEQFF
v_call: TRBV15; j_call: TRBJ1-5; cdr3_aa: CATSRGDRGRAQPQHF
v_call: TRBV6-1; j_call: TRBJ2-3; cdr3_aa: CASSRAGQVYDTQYF
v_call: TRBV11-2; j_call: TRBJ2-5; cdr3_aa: CASSSVTPGLAGGSRGETQYF
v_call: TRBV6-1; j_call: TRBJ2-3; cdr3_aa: CASSAGQGRSDTQYF
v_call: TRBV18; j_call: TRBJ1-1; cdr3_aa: CASSPGQGGLEAFF
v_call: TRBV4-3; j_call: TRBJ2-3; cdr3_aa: CASSHTSEGRDTQYF